This T cell receptor beta chain was found in a study of cytomegalovirus exposure and HLA in healthy donors. PCR used 60 Vbeta primers and 13 Jbeta primers. Clones were sequenced by immunoSEQ multiplex PCR, and TCRdb holds only the in-frame ones, with some missing. The data hold around 110,000 clones, with around 62% observed a single time. This CDR3 is 13 amino acids long. With 6 bases removed from V and 3 bases from J, the gap between germline ends came to 11 bases. Germline V gene sequence: CDR1 MNHNS, CDR2 SASEGT. Source material: PBMCs. This TCR derives from a woman aged 40-49 years in good health and CMV-seropositive. This chain joins TRBV6-1 and TRBJ1-2; maybe TRBD1 (6 bases). For the CDR3, the DNA is TGTGCCAGCAGGCAGGGGATGTACTATGGCTACACCTTC. Amino acid sequence: CASRQGMYYGYTF.